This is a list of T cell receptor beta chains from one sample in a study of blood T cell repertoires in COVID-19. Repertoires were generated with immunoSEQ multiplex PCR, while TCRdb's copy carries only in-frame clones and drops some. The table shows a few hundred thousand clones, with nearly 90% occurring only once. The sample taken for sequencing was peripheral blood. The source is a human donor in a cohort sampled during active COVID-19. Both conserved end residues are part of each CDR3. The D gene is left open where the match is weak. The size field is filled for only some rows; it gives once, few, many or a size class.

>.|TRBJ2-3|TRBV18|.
CASSASGSGTDTQYF
TGTGCCAGCTCAGCTTCCGGGTCGGGCACAGATACGCAGTATTTT
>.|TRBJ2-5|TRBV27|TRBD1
CASSLTGGQETQYF
TGTGCCAGCAGCCTCACAGGGGGCCAAGAGACCCAGTACTTC
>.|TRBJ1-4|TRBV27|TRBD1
CASRPRGQGEKLFF
TGTGCCAGCAGGCCCCGGGGACAGGGTGAAAAACTGTTTTTT
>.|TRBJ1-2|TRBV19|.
CASSILTGFGYTF
TGTGCCAGTAGTATACTCACAGGGTTCGGCTACACCTTC
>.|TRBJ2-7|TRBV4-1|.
CASSQVGVSYEQYF
TGCGCCAGCAGCCAAGTCGGGGTATCCTACGAGCAGTACTTC
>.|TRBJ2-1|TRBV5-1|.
CASSLESGSGYNEQFF
TGCGCCAGCAGCTTGGAGTCCGGGAGCGGCTACAATGAGCAGTTCTTC
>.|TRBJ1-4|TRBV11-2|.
CASSIRQTTNEKLFF
TGTGCCAGCAGTATTAGACAGACAACTAATGAAAAACTGTTTTTT
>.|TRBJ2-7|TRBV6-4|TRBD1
CASSDFTQGEGRTGSDEQYF
TGTGCCAGCAGTGACTTTACTCAGGGGGAAGGTCGGACAGGGAGCGACGAGCAGTACTTC
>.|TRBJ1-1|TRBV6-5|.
CASRTAGYEAFF
TGTGCCAGCAGGACCGCAGGGTATGAAGCTTTCTTT
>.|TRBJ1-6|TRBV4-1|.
CASSQEGTVHSPLHF
TGCGCCAGCAGCCAAGAGGGGACTGTCCATTCACCCCTCCACTTT
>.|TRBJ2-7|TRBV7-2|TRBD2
CASSETSGRVYEQYF
TGTGCCAGCAGCGAGACTAGCGGCCGGGTGTACGAGCAGTACTTC
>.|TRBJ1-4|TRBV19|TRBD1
CASSMDRETNEKLFF
TGTGCCAGTAGTATGGACAGGGAAACAAATGAAAAACTGTTTTTT
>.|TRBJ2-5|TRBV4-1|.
CASSQVGGQETQYF
TGCGCCAGCAGCCAAGTCGGGGGCCAAGAGACCCAGTACTTC
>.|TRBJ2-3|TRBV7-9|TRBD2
CASNPVGGGRTDTQYF
TGTGCCAGCAACCCGGTCGGCGGGGGGAGGACAGATACGCAGTATTTT
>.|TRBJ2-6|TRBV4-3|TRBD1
CASSLGQGTGANVLTF
TGCGCCAGCAGCCTCGGACAGGGGACCGGGGCCAACGTCCTGACTTTC
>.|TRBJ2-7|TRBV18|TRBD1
CASSPTGTGTYEQYF
TGTGCCAGCTCACCCACCGGGACAGGCACCTACGAGCAGTACTTC
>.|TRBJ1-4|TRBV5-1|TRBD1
CASSPDRGRDDKILFF
TGCGCCAGCAGCCCGGACAGGGGGCGGGATGACAAAATACTGTTTTTT
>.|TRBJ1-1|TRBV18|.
CASSPPRGEAFF
TGTGCCAGCTCACCACCGCGGGGGGAAGCTTTCTTT
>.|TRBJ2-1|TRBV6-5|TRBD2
CASSPAGGGSNEQFF
TGTGCCAGCAGCCCAGCGGGAGGTGGTAGCAATGAGCAGTTCTTC
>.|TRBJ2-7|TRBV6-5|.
CASSPQDRPSYEQYF
TGTGCCAGCAGTCCCCAAGACAGGCCTTCCTACGAGCAGTACTTC
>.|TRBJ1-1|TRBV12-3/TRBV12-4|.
CAVRGGNTEAFF
TGTGCCGTAAGGGGGGGTAACACTGAAGCTTTCTTT
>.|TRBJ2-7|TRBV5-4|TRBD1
CASSIGQGISYEQYF
TGTGCCAGCAGCATTGGACAGGGGATCTCCTACGAGCAGTACTTC
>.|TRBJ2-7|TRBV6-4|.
CASSDVWSEVPSYEQYF
TGTGCCAGCAGTGACGTCTGGTCGGAGGTCCCAAGCTACGAGCAGTACTTC
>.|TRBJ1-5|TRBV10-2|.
CASRETGEGQPQHF
TGCGCCAGCAGAGAAACCGGGGAGGGTCAGCCCCAGCATTTT
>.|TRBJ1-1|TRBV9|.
CASSVEARLDTEAFF
TGTGCCAGCAGCGTAGAGGCCAGGTTGGACACTGAAGCTTTCTTT
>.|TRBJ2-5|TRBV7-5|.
CVRSFDQGVRETQYF
TGTGTCAGAAGCTTCGACCAGGGGGTACGAGAGACCCAGTACTTC
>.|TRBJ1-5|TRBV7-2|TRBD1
CASSLGQHSYQPQHF
TGTGCCAGCAGCTTGGGACAGCACTCCTATCAGCCCCAGCATTTT
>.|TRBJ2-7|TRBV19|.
CASSIDPGRNEQYF
TGTGCCAGTAGTATAGACCCAGGGAGGAACGAGCAGTACTTC
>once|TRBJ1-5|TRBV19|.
CASLSLPPGNQPQHF
TGTGCCAGTCTCTCGCTACCCCCCGGCAATCAGCCCCAGCATTTT
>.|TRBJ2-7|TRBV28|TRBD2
CASGDYSGRSYEQYF
TGTGCCAGCGGAGACTATAGCGGGAGGTCCTACGAGCAGTACTTC
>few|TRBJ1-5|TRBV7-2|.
CASSPGGVGNQPQHF
TGTGCCAGCAGCCCCGGGGGGGTTGGCAATCAGCCCCAGCATTTT
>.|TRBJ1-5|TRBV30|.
CAWTSAGGNPQHF
TGTGCCTGGACCTCTGCGGGGGGCAATCCCCAGCATTTT
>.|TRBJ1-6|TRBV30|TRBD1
CAYGQGYSPLHF
TGTGCCTACGGACAGGGTTATTCACCCCTCCACTTT
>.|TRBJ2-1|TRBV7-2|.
CASSLGAPNEQFF
TGTGCCAGCAGCTTAGGAGCGCCCAATGAGCAGTTCTTC
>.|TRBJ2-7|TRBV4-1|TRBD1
CASSQDSRKGGLYEQYF
TGCGCCAGCAGCCAAGATTCCAGAAAAGGGGGCCTTTACGAGCAGTACTTC
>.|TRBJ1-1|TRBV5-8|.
CASIPASGINTEAFF
TGTGCCAGTATCCCGGCTTCAGGGATCAACACTGAAGCTTTCTTT
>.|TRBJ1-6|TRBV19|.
CASSISADSNSPLHF
TGTGCCAGTAGTATCTCGGCGGACAGTAATTCACCCCTCCACTTT
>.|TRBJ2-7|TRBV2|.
CASSGGSLGAYEQYF
TGTGCCAGCAGTGGAGGTAGCCTAGGGGCCTACGAGCAGTACTTC
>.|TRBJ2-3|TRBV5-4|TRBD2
CASSLEAGGISDTQYF
TGTGCCAGCAGCTTAGAGGCGGGGGGTATTTCAGATACGCAGTATTTT
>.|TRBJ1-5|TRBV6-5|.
CASSYAGSNQPQHF
TGTGCCAGCAGTTACGCAGGGAGCAATCAGCCCCAGCATTTT
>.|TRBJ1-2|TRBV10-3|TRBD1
CAISLPPGQGFPWGYTF
TGTGCCATCAGCCTCCCCCCGGGACAGGGTTTTCCTTGGGGCTACACCTTC
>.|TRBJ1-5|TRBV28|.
CASSLSGSNQPQHF
TGTGCCAGCAGTTTATCAGGTAGCAATCAGCCCCAGCATTTT
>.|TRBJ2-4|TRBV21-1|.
CASSKLPRTGDLAKNIQYF
TGTGCCAGCAGCAAATTGCCAAGGACAGGGGACCTAGCCAAAAACATTCAGTACTTC
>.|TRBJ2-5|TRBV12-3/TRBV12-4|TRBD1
CASSSGGAETQYF
TGTGCCAGCAGTTCAGGGGGCGCAGAGACCCAGTACTTC
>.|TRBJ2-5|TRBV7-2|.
CASSSHSGTQETQYF
TGTGCCAGCAGCTCCCATAGCGGAACCCAAGAGACCCAGTACTTC
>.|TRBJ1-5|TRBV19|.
CASSILPSTNQPQHF
TGTGCCAGTAGTATTTTACCATCAACAAATCAGCCCCAGCATTTT
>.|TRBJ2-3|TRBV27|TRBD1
CASSWGQGTDTQYF
TGTGCCAGCAGTTGGGGACAGGGTACAGATACGCAGTATTTT
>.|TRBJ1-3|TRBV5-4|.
CGDACPRPRVQGGNTIYF
TGTGGGGACGCGTGCCCAAGGCCCCGGGTTCAGGGAGGTAACACCATATATTTT
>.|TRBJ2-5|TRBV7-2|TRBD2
CASSLGLAVETQYF
TGTGCCAGCAGCCTAGGACTAGCGGTAGAGACCCAGTACTTC